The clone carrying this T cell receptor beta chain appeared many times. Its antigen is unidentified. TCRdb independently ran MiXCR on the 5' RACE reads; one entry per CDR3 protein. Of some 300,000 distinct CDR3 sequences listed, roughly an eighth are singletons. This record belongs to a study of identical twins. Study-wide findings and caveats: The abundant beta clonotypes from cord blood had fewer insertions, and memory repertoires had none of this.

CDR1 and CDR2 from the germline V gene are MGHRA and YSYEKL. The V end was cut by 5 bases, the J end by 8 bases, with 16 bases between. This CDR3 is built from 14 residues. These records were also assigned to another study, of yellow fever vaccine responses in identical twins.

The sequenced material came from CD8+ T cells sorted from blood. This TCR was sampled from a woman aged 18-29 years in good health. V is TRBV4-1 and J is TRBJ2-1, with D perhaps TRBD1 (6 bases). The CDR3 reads CASSFRHSGDEQFF. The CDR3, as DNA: TGCGCCAGCAGCTTCAGACATTCAGGGGATGAGCAGTTCTTC.